Described below is a single T cell receptor beta chain sequence and its context. Its target is not known. The data were taken from a study of beta chain features in type 1 diabetes. Study-level background: When patients were set against healthy donors, age, gender and cell yields were similar. The study's findings and limits: Within each of all four CD4+ subsets, Type 1 diabetes patients had TCRB CDR3s that were moderately but significantly shorter. For cells with high TCR expression, cDNA sequencing could yield over-representation.

Every bit of the isolated RNA underwent reverse transcription, so sequencing read expressed TCRB transcripts. Sequencing was performed with immunoSEQ multiplex PCR; in TCRdb, only in-frame clones are kept and a portion is missing. The sample lists 37,000 or so clones; around half were seen once. The sequence derives from a woman aged 18 to 35 in good health. The sequenced sample was central memory CD4+ T cells from blood.

The CDR3 here is CASSPGPDRVSFF. For the CDR3, the DNA is TGTGCCAGCAGCCCAGGACCGGACAGGGTGTCGTTCTTC. The J gene is TRBJ2-1, the V gene TRBV7-2, with 8 positions matching TRBD1. Germline V gene sequence: CDR1 SGHTA, CDR2 FQGNSA. The CDR3 is made up of 13 amino acids. J gave up 15 bases and V 5 bases, and 12 bases lay outside the gene matches. The whole variable domain, filled in from reference TRBV7-2 and TRBJ2-1, reads GAGVSQSPSNKVTEKGKDVELRCDPISGHTALYWYRQSLGQGLEFLIYFQGNSAPDKSGLPSDRFSAERTGGSVSTLTIQRTQQEDSAVYLCASSPGPDRVSFFGPGTRLTVL.